One and the same sample provided the 20 T cell receptor beta chains below, sequenced in a study of T cell responses to AZD1222 COVID-19 vaccine. The repertoire was sequenced with immunoSEQ multiplex PCR; TCRdb's copy has only in-frame clones and lacks some. The sample holds 92,000 or so clones; around nine tenths are singletons and the top ten take approximately 5.1%. The sequencing used peripheral blood, collected 28 days after the second AZD1222 dose. Receptors originate from an adult who received the AZD1222 COVID-19 vaccine.

The chain couples TRBV7-9 to TRBJ2-7; D is tentatively TRBD1 or TRBD2 (5 bases each). The CDR3 consists of 14 residues. V dropped 3 bases and J dropped 2 bases, with 11 bases sitting between them. Germline-derived CDR1 and CDR2 are SEHNR and FQNEAQ (reference sequence). CDR3 in amino acids: CASSFAGAAYEQYF. DNA of the CDR3: TGTGCCAGCAGCTTCGCCGGGGCAGCCTACGAGCAGTACTTC.

The V gene is TRBV5-5, the J gene TRBJ2-7; TRBD1 agrees at 7 bases. CDR1 is SGHKS and CDR2 is YYEKEE in the germline V gene (reference sequence). The CDR3 consists of 17 residues. V lost 1 base and J lost 9; bases outside the gene matches: 19. CDR3 in DNA: TGTGCCAGCAGCTTGTTCCGTGCCTCAGGGGGTGATGGCAGGCAGTACTTC. This codes for CASSLFRASGGDGRQYF.

This chain connects TRBV15 to TRBJ1-2; D is undetermined. Germline V CDR1 and CDR2: LNHNV, YYDKDF (reference sequence). Trimming took off 0 bases at V and 2 bases at J, with 10 bases between the two ends. The CDR3 totals 15 residues. CDR3 nucleotides: TGTGCCACCAGCAGAGAGAGAGGACCCAACTATGGCTACACCTTC. It encodes CATSRERGPNYGYTF.

The chain joins TRBV15 to TRBJ1-2; no reliable D call. The CDR3 has 15 residues. In germline, CDR1 is LNHNV, CDR2 YYDKDF (reference sequence). Deletions cut 1 base from V and 5 bases from J, with 14 bases between. This chain's CDR3 is CATSRAGEAGYGYTF. The CDR3 DNA is TGTGCCACCAGCAGAGCCGGGGAGGCAGGATATGGCTACACCTTC.

This clone was observed a single time. The gene calls are TRBV7-8 and TRBJ1-2; no reliable D call. Germline loops: CDR1 SGHVS, CDR2 FQNEAQ. The CDR3 spans 16 residues. V was clipped by 5 bases and J by 4 bases, with 20 bases between them. CDR3 region: CASSRPGEERSYGYTF. CDR3 sequence (DNA): TGTGCCAGCAGCCGCCCCGGAGAGGAGAGGAGCTATGGCTACACCTTC. The variable domain in full, with the rest retrieved from reference TRBV7-8 and TRBJ1-2, is GAGVSQSPRYKVAKRGQDVALRCDPISGHVSLFWYQQALGQGPEFLTYFQNEAQLDKSGLPSDRFFAERPEGSVSTLKIQRTQQEDSAVYLCASSRPGEERSYGYTFGSGTRLTVV.

This clone is classed as medium-sized. This rearrangement joins TRBV6-4 to TRBJ2-2; D is unclear. V dropped 2 bases and J dropped 0 bases, with 7 bases sitting between them. This CDR3 is built from 15 residues. Germline assignment: CDR1 MRHNA and CDR2 SNTAGT. The CDR3 DNA is TGTGCCAGCAGTGACCGGTTACCGAACACCGGGGAGCTGTTTTTT. Encoded protein: CASSDRLPNTGELFF.

The V call is TRBV19, the J call TRBJ2-1; no definite D call. The CDR3 consists of 13 residues. Germline V lookup: CDR1 LNHDA, CDR2 SQIVND (reference sequence). Trimming stripped 3 bases from V and 7 bases from J, with 10 bases between. CDR3 bases: TGTGCCAGTAGTATTAAGGCCGATAATGAGCAGTTCTTC. Protein product: CASSIKADNEQFF. The complete variable domain, with remaining parts taken from reference TRBV19 and TRBJ2-1, reads DGGITQSPKYLFRKEGQNVTLSCEQNLNHDAMYWYRQDPGQGLRLIYYSQIVNDFQKGDIAEGYSVSREKKESFPLTVTSAQKNPTAFYLCASSIKADNEQFFGPGTRLTVL.

The CDR3 sequence: CASSGQGGTEAFF. DNA of the CDR3: TGCGCCAGCAGTGGACAGGGAGGCACTGAAGCTTTCTTT. The chain couples TRBV5-1 to TRBJ1-1, with 8 positions matching TRBD1. CDR1 and CDR2 (germline): SGHRS, YFSETQ. Trimming cost V 5 bases and J 4 bases; bases outside gene matches: 4. The CDR3 sequence is 13 residues long.

The rearrangement joins TRBV27 to TRBJ2-7; 7 nucleotides match TRBD2. V was clipped by 5 bases and J by 3 bases; unmatched bases: 7. The CDR3 has 14 residues. CDR1 and CDR2 from the germline V gene are MNHEY and SMNVEV (reference sequence). CDR3 DNA sequence: TGTGCCAGCAGTAATGGGGGGGGTCACTACGAGCAGTACTTC. Protein product: CASSNGGGHYEQYF.

V is TRBV27 and J is TRBJ2-1; D not certain. Germline loops: CDR1 MNHEY, CDR2 SMNVEV (reference sequence). Deletions cut 1 base from V and 3 bases from J, with 19 bases between. There are 18 residues in the CDR3. The CDR3 loop is CASSLWAPNQEVYNEQFF. The CDR3 DNA sequence: TGTGCCAGCAGTTTATGGGCCCCAAACCAGGAAGTCTACAATGAGCAGTTCTTC.

The J gene is TRBJ1-1, the V gene TRBV2, with 9 bases matching TRBD1. Germline trimming cut 4 bases from V and 0 bases from J; bases unmatched to any gene: 6. The CDR3 has 16 residues. Germline V lookup: CDR1 SNHLY, CDR2 FYNNEI. As DNA, the CDR3 is TGTGCCAGCAGTGTTAGGACAGGGGTCATGAACACTGAAGCTTTCTTT. The encoded protein is CASSVRTGVMNTEAFF.

The chain has TRBV11-2 and TRBJ2-2; a possible D gene is TRBD1 (6 bases). This CDR3 spans 15 amino acids. V shed 2 bases and J shed 6 bases, with 13 bases lying between them. Germline loops: CDR1 SGHAT, CDR2 FQNNGV. CDR3 loop: CASSLNRESSGELFF. DNA of the CDR3: TGTGCCAGCAGCTTAAACAGGGAGTCTTCCGGGGAGCTGTTTTTT.

This chain connects TRBV5-1 to TRBJ1-5; D is unresolved. Trimming cost V 0 bases and J 4 bases, with 8 bases left between them. The V gene's germline CDR1 is SGHRS and CDR2 YFSETQ. CDR3 length: 14 residues. Here the CDR3 DNA reads TGCGCCAGCAGCTTGGACAGTCCGAATCAGCCCCAGCATTTT. This sequence encodes CASSLDSPNQPQHF.

The J gene is TRBJ2-1, the V gene TRBV29-1; D is possibly TRBD2 (5 bases). Germline CDR1 and CDR2: SQVTM and ANQGSEA. Between the trimmed V and J ends, which lost 2 bases and 0 bases, there was a span of 14 bases. There are 16 residues in the CDR3. CDR3 sequence (DNA): TGCAGCGTTGAAAAAACGGGGATTAGCTCCTACAATGAGCAGTTCTTC. This translates into CSVEKTGISSYNEQFF.

The chain uses TRBV11-3 and TRBJ1-6; 7 nucleotides align to TRBD1. Trimming took 5 bases from V and 8 from J; bases not matched to a gene: 9. The CDR3 runs 15 residues. Germline CDR1 is SGHNT and CDR2 is YENEEA. The DNA for the CDR3 is TGTGCCAGCAGCGCCGCCACAGGGGTTTATTCACCCCTCCACTTT. Its translation is CASSAATGVYSPLHF.

This chain connects TRBV11-2 to TRBJ1-5; D gene ambiguous. Germline V gene sequence: CDR1 SGHAT, CDR2 FQNNGV. This CDR3 region has 13 residues. The V end was cut by 1 base, the J end by 5 bases, with 6 bases between. CDR3 nucleotide sequence: TGTGCCAGCAGCTTAGGGCAGTATCAGCCCCAGCATTTT. It codes for CASSLGQYQPQHF.

There are a few counts of this clone. The CDR3 here is CASSQTGKVDYGYTF. The CDR3 DNA reads as TGTGCCAGCAGCCAGACCGGGAAGGTGGACTATGGCTACACCTTC. The chain combines TRBV9 with TRBJ1-2; D is undetermined. This CDR3 is built from 15 residues. Per germline, CDR1 SGDLS and CDR2 YYNGEE. V was trimmed by 4 bases and J by 3 bases, leaving 16 bases between them.

The rearrangement uses TRBV3-1 (or the pseudogene TRBV3-2) and TRBJ1-2; D is unresolved. Germline values: CDR1 LGHDT, CDR2 YNNKEL (reference sequence). This CDR3 comprises 12 residues. Trimming pared 5 bases from V and 1 base from J, leaving 5 bases between. The CDR3 DNA sequence: TGTGCCAGCAGCGGGGATAACTATGGCTACACCTTC. Its protein is CASSGDNYGYTF.

This chain links TRBV28 with TRBJ1-3; D gene unclear. CDR1 MDHEN and CDR2 SYDVKM come from the germline V gene. This CDR3 is built from 11 residues. Trimming stripped 8 bases from V and 4 bases from J, with 6 bases between. The CDR3 here is CASGSGNTIYF. DNA of the CDR3: TGTGCCAGCGGGTCCGGAAACACCATATATTTT.

This chain links TRBV7-8 with TRBJ2-6; D call uncertain. Trimming shortened V by 5 bases and J by 1 base, and 15 bases separated the two germline ends. This CDR3 region has 17 residues. CDR1 is SGHVS, CDR2 FQNEAQ, per germline. The CDR3 nucleotides read TGTGCCAGCAGCCCAGGACCCATCCCATCTGGGGCCAACGTCCTGACTTTC. Protein product: CASSPGPIPSGANVLTF.